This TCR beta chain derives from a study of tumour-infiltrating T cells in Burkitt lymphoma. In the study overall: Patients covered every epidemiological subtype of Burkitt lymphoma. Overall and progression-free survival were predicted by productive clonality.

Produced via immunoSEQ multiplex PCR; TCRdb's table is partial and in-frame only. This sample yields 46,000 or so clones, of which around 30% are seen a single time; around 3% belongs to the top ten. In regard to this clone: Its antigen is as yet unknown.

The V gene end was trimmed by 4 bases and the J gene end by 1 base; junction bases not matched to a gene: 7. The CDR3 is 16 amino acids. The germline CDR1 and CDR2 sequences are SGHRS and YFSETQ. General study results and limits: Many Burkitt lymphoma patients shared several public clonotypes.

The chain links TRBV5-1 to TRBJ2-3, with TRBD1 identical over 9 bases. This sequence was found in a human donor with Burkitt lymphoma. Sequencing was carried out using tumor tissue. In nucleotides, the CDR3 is TGCGCCAGCAGCAACCTACAGGGGGCGCGCACAGATACGCAGTATTTT. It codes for CASSNLQGARTDTQYF. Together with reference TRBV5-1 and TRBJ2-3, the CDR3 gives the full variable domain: KAGVTQTPRYLIKTRGQQVTLSCSPISGHRSVSWYQQTPGQGLQFLFEYFSETQRNKGNFPGRFSGRQFSNSRSEMNVSTLELGDSALYLCASSNLQGARTDTQYFGPGTRLTVL.